This note documents a single TCR beta chain sequence. The antigen is unknown. This library used approximately 390 ng RNA and molecular barcoded adaptors spanning alpha/delta and beta/gamma chains. TCRdb called the reads again in MiXCR, with one record for every CDR3 protein. Among 20,000 to 30,000 distinct CDR3 sequences listed, roughly 22% were seen once. The sample belongs to a study of read filtering for tumor transcriptome and immune sequencing. Overall study results and limits: Single-read clonotypes: about 81.9% of IR-seq clonotypes (approximately 4% of reads), roughly 70% of RNA-seq clonotypes (44.6% of reads).

The V end lost 5 bases, the J end lost 0 bases, and 8 bases lay between the germline ends. CDR1 and CDR2 (germline): SGHTA, FQGNSA. The CDR3 is 14 amino acids. This chain links TRBV7-2 with TRBJ1-5; D is ambiguous. The clonotype comes from a donor aged 40 or over with multiple myeloma. The specimen sequenced was a population of CD138-negative cells sorted from bone marrow. The DNA of the CDR3 is TGTGCCAGCAGCCCGGGTCTTAGCAATCAGCCCCAGCATTTT. Its protein product is CASSPGLSNQPQHF.